Each of the 14 T cell receptor beta chains below was sequenced from the same sample in a study of blood T cells in healthy people across ages. The use of a sample-barcoded 5' primer and a J-beta primer mix characterized a second PCR of 7 to 11 cycles. TCRdb re-analysed the 5' RACE reads in MiXCR, keeping a single row per CDR3 protein. The sample lists about 1.8 million distinct CDR3 sequences, 40% to 55% occurring once. Sample: blood. The receptors were gathered from a woman aged 40 to 50 in good health.

In regard to this clonotype: A read error may be the cause here, since a much bigger clone is one base away. The chain couples TRBV4-3 to TRBJ1-2; the D is unclear. The germline gives CDR1 LGHNA, CDR2 YSLEER. CDR3 length equals 13 residues. Trimming shortened V by 0 bases and J by 7 bases, and 9 bases separated the two germline ends. The CDR3 sequence is CASSQDESSGYTF. DNA of the CDR3: TGCGCCAGCAGCCAAGATGAGTCAAGTGGCTACACCTTC.

The chain has TRBV5-1 and TRBJ2-5; 9 bases line up with TRBD1. With V trimmed by 0 bases and J by 5 bases, 5 bases remained unmatched. CDR1 and CDR2 from the germline V gene are SGHRS and YFSETQ. The CDR3 totals 15 residues. This CDR3 reads CASSLEGQGWETQYF. CDR3 coding DNA: TGCGCCAGCAGCTTGGAGGGACAGGGATGGGAGACCCAGTACTTC.

There are a few counts of this clonotype. The chain recombines TRBV6-5 with TRBJ1-2; no clear D gene. The CDR3 spans 13 residues. The germline V gene has CDR1 MNHEY and CDR2 SVGAGI. V was trimmed by 6 bases and J by 2 bases, leaving 10 bases between them. The CDR3 protein is CASRLRENYGYTF. The CDR3 region has the DNA TGTGCCAGCAGGCTACGGGAGAACTATGGCTACACCTTC.

J is TRBJ1-2 and V is TRBV29-1; D is uncertain. Trimming shortened V by 1 base and J by 4 bases, and 4 bases separated the two germline ends. Germline V gene sequence: CDR1 SQVTM, CDR2 ANQGSEA. CDR3 length: 11 residues. The chain's CDR3 is CSVEARYGYTF. The CDR3, as DNA: TGCAGCGTTGAAGCTCGCTATGGCTACACCTTC.

The table lists this clonotype with a few counts. The chain combines TRBV7-9 with TRBJ1-6; 7 nucleotides match TRBD1. After removal of 5 bases from V and 7 bases from J, the junction contained 8 bases not matched to a gene. This CDR3 contains 15 residues. Germline CDR1 reads SEHNR; CDR2 reads FQNEAQ (reference sequence). The CDR3 region has the DNA TGTGCCAGCAGCGCCGGGGACAGACCAAATTCACCCCTCCACTTT. Its translation is CASSAGDRPNSPLHF.

In its sample, this clonotype was seen a few times. The gene calls are TRBV5-6 and TRBJ1-2; a possible D gene is TRBD1 (5 bases). The germline V gene encodes CDR1 SGHDT and CDR2 YYEEEE. The CDR3 loop spans 14 amino acids. The V gene lost 0 bases and the J gene lost 8 bases, with 14 bases spanning the gap. The CDR3 nucleotides are TGTGCCAGCAGCTTGGGCAGGGCATTTCGCGGCTACACCTTC. It yields the protein CASSLGRAFRGYTF.

V usage is TRBV14 and J usage is TRBJ2-7, with TRBD2 matching 13 bases. The CDR3 runs 16 residues. Germline V gene sequence: CDR1 SGHDN, CDR2 FVKESK. The V and J ends lost 2 bases and 7 bases, in that order; junction bases with no gene match: 8. CDR3 nucleotide sequence: TGTGCCAGCAGCCAACAGGGACTAGCGGGGTACAATGAGCAGTACTTC. As protein: CASSQQGLAGYNEQYF.

A few counts support this clonotype. V and J are TRBV28 and TRBJ1-2; 8 bases fit TRBD1. J lost 8 bases, V lost 4 bases, and 9 bases had no gene match. CDR3 length equals 14 residues. Germline assignment: CDR1 MDHEN and CDR2 SYDVKM. This CDR3 reads CASSSNPTGVGYTF. CDR3 DNA: TGTGCCAGCAGTTCAAACCCGACAGGGGTCGGCTACACCTTC.

This clonotype was counted between two and nine times. Germline is not matched at one junction end, which may reflect a read error. This sequence joins TRBV7-7 and TRBJ2-1, with D perhaps matching TRBD2 (6 bases). CDR1 is SSHAT, CDR2 FNYEAQ, per germline (reference sequence). The CDR3 consists of 14 residues. The CDR3 nucleotides read TGTGCTAGCAGCGAGAGCGGGCCCTACAATGAGCAGTTCTTC. Translating it yields CASSESGPYNEQFF.

This sequence joins TRBV6-5 and TRBJ1-2; a weak D match, TRBD1 (5 bases). Between the trimmed V and J ends, which lost 5 bases and 6 bases, there was a span of 10 bases. Germline V gene data show CDR1 as MNHEY and CDR2 as SVGAGI. The CDR3 has 12 residues. The CDR3 DNA sequence: TGTGCCAGCAGTAAGGGACCACATGGCTACACCTTC. It is translated as CASSKGPHGYTF.

This clonotype was seen a handful of times. The chain employs TRBV7-3 and TRBJ2-5; D is possibly TRBD2 (6 bases). The CDR3 runs 14 residues. Trimming removed 5 bases from V and 5 bases from J, with 15 bases in between. The germline V gene encodes CDR1 SGHTA and CDR2 FQGTGA. The CDR3, as DNA: TGTGCCAGCAGCGCGGGACCACAGGAGGAGACCCAGTACTTC. Residues: CASSAGPQEETQYF.

The chain has TRBV5-4 and TRBJ2-3, with 7 bases aligning to TRBD2. V shed 4 bases and J 0 bases; nucleotides not matched to a gene: 8. CDR3 length: 16 residues. Germline V lookup: CDR1 SGHNT, CDR2 YYREEE (reference sequence). The CDR3 nucleotides read TGTGCCAGCAGCAACCCGAGCGGGGAGAGCACAGATACGCAGTATTTT. Its translation: CASSNPSGESTDTQYF. Full variable domain (remainder filled in from reference TRBV5-4 and TRBJ2-3): ETGVTQSPTHLIKTRGQQVTLRCSSQSGHNTVSWYQQALGQGPQFIFQYYREEENGRGNFPPRFSGLQFPNYSSELNVNALELDDSALYLCASSNPSGESTDTQYFGPGTRLTVL.

The DNA of the CDR3 is TGCAGTGCCCCGCGGATCTACGAGCAGTACTTC. This translates into CSAPRIYEQYF. V gene TRBV20-1 combines with J gene TRBJ2-7; unclear D gene. The CDR3 runs to 11 residues. The V and J ends lost 6 bases and 3 bases respectively, with 9 bases between them. The germline gives CDR1 DFQATT, CDR2 SNEGSKA (reference sequence).

This clonotype was counted between two and nine times. This chain joins TRBV7-9 and TRBJ1-4, with TRBD1 matching over 10 bases. Germline lookup yields CDR1 SEHNR and CDR2 FQNEAQ (reference sequence). The CDR3 covers 15 residues. With 5 bases clipped from V and 8 bases from J, the junction kept 8 bases outside the gene matches. DNA for the CDR3: TGTGCCAGCAGCATTCGGACAGGGGGTGGCGAAAAACTGTTTTTT. Translating gives CASSIRTGGGEKLFF.